The 3 T cell receptor beta chains listed next were all sequenced from one sample in a study of T cell repertoires in cytomegalovirus infection. One entry per CDR3 protein results from TCRdb running MiXCR on the reads. This table has 200,000 to 300,000 distinct CDR3 sequences, roughly 6.5% appearing once. Source material: PBMCs. All receptors derive from a human donor in good health (CMV status not recorded). Some clones in this sample may be carry-over from other donors' samples.

This clonotype came up many times. The chain employs TRBV7-2 and TRBJ2-1; no clear D. The CDR3 loop spans 17 amino acids. Trimming left V 5 bases short and J 3 bases short, with 20 bases between. Germline CDR1 reads SGHTA; CDR2 reads FQGNSA. The CDR3 here is CASSMKGHYRIYNEQFF. The DNA for the CDR3 is TGTGCCAGCAGCATGAAAGGGCATTACCGGATCTACAATGAGCAGTTCTTC.

This clonotype came up many times. The gene calls are TRBV11-2 and TRBJ2-7, with 9 bases identical to TRBD1. The V and J ends lost 5 bases and 1 base, in that order; junction bases with no gene match: 9. The CDR3 sequence is 16 residues long. CDR1 SGHAT and CDR2 FQNNGV come from the germline V gene. The CDR3 region is CASSPLMGQGSYEQYF. The CDR3, as DNA: TGTGCCAGCAGCCCCCTTATGGGACAGGGTTCCTACGAGCAGTACTTC.

This clonotype was found a few times. The rearrangement joins TRBV29-1 to TRBJ2-1, with D possibly TRBD1 on 5 matching bases. The CDR3 has 13 amino acids. Deletions cut 1 base from V and 8 bases from J, with 12 bases between. Germline V gives CDR1 SQVTM, CDR2 ANQGSEA. The CDR3 DNA follows: TGCAGCGTTGAAGGATGGGGCATGGATGAGCAGTTCTTC. Protein: CSVEGWGMDEQFF.